This TCR beta chain comes out of a study of blood T cell repertoires in COVID-19. Across the whole study: COVID-19 samples, acute and convalescent, were from the United States, Italy and Spain. T cells, B-cell-depleted T cells, or PBMCs supplied cDNA or gDNA.

Germline V lookup: CDR1 SGDLS, CDR2 YYNGEE. The ends lost 3 bases at V and 9 bases at J; junction bases unmatched: 4. This CDR3 is 15 amino acids long. In the source study's methods: Quantification of nucleated cells was approximated via reference gene primer amplification. The assay was immunoSEQ multiplex PCR, and TCRdb's table has in-frame clones only and misses some. Clone size and V and J calls were adopted from that table, with D and trimming inferred from the DNA. The profile shows about 110,000 clones, approximately 84% of them singletons. The clonotype originates from a woman between 45 and 60 years old with acute or convalescent COVID-19. The V call is TRBV9, the J call TRBJ2-1; 15 bases agree with TRBD2. The sequenced material came from peripheral blood. CDR3 protein: CASSAQGLAGGEQFF. DNA of the CDR3: TGTGCCAGCAGCGCCCAGGGACTAGCGGGGGGTGAGCAGTTCTTC.